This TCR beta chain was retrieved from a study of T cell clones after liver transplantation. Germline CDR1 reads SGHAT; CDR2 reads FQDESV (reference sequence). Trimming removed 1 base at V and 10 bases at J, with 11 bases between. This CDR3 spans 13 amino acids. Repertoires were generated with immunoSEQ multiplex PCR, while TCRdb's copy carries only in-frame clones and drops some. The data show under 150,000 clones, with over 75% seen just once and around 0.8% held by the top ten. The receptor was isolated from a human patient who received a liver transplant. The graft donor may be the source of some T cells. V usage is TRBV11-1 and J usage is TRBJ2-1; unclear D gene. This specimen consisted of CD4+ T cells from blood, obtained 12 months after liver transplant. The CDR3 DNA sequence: TGTGCCAGCAGCTTAGGGCACGTGGAGGAGCAGTTCTTC. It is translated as CASSLGHVEEQFF.